The source of this T cell receptor beta chain is a study of brain T cells in children with intractable seizures. Sequenced by immunoSEQ multiplex PCR; TCRdb stores in-frame clones only, minus some. The sample gives 88,000 or so clones, around 91% of which show up once; around 24% is in the top ten. Surgery cases with the highest brain T cell transcript signatures were chosen for sequencing. This clone has more than one count but fewer than ten. Its specificity is not known. Study observations and caveats: Pre-surgery blood may have been undersampled, hiding some clones. Patients' HCMV serostatus was unknown; virus specificity rests on CDR3 similarity alone.

The sample here was peripheral blood, taken at surgery. This sequence was found in a girl aged 2-10 years with Rasmussen encephalitis and intractable seizures.

The CDR3 spells CASSLFGAEAFF. The CDR3 DNA reads as TGTGCCAGCAGCTTATTTGGGGCTGAAGCTTTCTTT. V is TRBV13 and J is TRBJ1-1; no reliable D call. Germline CDR1 and CDR2: PRHDT and FYEKMQ (reference sequence). Deletions cut 2 bases from V and 6 bases from J, with 7 bases between. The CDR3 has 12 residues.